Given below is one TCR beta chain in context. The record originates from a study of blood T cell repertoires in COVID-19. Germline assignment: CDR1 MNHEY and CDR2 SMNVEV (reference sequence). The CDR3 extends over 11 amino acids. V gave up 8 bases and J gave up 6 bases, with 7 bases separating them. The protocol was immunoSEQ multiplex PCR, while the TCRdb copy is restricted to in-frame clones and leaves out a portion. The sample contains 110,000 to 150,000 clones, 88% of which appear only once. This receptor was identified in a woman in her forties or fifties with acute or convalescent COVID-19. The V call is TRBV27, the J call TRBJ2-2, with D unclear. Material for sequencing was peripheral blood. The CDR3 bases are TGTGCCAGCGTCGGTCCCGGGGAGCTGTTTTTT. Translating gives CASVGPGELFF.